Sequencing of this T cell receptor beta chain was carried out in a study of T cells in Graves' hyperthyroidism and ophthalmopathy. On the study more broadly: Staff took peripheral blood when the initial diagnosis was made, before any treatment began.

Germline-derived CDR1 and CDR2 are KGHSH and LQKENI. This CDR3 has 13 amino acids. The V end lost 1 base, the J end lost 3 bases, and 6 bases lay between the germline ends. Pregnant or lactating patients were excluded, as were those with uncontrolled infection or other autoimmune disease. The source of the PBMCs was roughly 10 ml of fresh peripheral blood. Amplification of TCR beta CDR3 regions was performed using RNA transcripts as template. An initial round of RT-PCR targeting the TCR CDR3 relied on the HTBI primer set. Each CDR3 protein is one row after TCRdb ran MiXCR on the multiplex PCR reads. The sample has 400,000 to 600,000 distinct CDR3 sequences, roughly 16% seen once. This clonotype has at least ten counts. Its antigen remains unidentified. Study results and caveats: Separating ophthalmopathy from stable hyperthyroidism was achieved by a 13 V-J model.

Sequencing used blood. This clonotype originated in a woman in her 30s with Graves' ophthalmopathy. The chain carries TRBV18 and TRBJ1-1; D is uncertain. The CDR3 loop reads CASSPLGYTEAFF. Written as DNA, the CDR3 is TGTGCCAGCTCACCACTCGGGTACACTGAAGCTTTCTTT.